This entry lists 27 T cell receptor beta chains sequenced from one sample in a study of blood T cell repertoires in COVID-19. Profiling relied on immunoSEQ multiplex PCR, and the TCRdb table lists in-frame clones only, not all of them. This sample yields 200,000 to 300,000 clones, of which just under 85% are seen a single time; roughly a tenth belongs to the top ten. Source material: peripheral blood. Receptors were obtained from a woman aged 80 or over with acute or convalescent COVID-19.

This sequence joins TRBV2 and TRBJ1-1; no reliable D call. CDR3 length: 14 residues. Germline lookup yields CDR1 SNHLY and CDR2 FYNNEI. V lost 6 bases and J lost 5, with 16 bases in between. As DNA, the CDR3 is TGTGCCAGCAGACCCGAGAGGGCTCGGACTGAAGCTTTCTTT. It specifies CASRPERARTEAFF.

The chain's CDR3 is CASGALKQGLGYTF. Written as DNA, the CDR3 is TGTGCCAGCGGAGCCCTAAAACAGGGGTTGGGCTACACCTTC. The chain uses TRBV27 and TRBJ1-2; TRBD1 agrees at 7 bases. CDR1 and CDR2 (germline): MNHEY, SMNVEV (reference sequence). With 8 bases clipped from V and 8 bases from J, the junction kept 14 bases outside the gene matches. This CDR3 has 14 amino acids.

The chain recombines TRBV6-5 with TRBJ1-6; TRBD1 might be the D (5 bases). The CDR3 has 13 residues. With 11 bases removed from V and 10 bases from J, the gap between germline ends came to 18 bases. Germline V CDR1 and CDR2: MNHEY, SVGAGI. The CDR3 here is CAGRRQGGSPLHF. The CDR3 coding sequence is TGTGCCGGAAGGAGGCAGGGAGGGTCACCCCTCCACTTT.

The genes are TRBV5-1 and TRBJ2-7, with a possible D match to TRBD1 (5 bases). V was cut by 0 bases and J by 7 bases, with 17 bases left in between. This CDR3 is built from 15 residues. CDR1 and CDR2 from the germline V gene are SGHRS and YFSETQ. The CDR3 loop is CASSLEGNPTLEQYF. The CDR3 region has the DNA TGCGCCAGCAGCTTGGAGGGGAATCCAACCTTGGAGCAGTACTTC.

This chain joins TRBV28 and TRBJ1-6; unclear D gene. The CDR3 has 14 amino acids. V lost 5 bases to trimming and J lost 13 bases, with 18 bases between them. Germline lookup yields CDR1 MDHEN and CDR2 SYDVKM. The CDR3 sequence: CASSPLGGARPLHF. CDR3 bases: TGTGCCAGCAGTCCCCTGGGAGGAGCTAGGCCCCTCCACTTT.

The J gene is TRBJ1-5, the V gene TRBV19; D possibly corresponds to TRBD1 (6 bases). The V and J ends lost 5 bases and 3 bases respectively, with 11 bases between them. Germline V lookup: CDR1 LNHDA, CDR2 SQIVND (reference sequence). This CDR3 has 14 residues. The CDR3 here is CASSAAGANQPQHF. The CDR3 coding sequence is TGTGCCAGTAGTGCGGCAGGGGCCAATCAGCCCCAGCATTTT.

The chain's CDR3 is CASSRSGVEAFF. In nucleotides, the CDR3 is TGTGCCAGCAGCCGATCGGGGGTTGAAGCTTTCTTT. The rearrangement links TRBV3-1 (or the pseudogene TRBV3-2) to TRBJ1-1; D is possibly TRBD1 (5 bases). The CDR3 length is 12 residues. Per germline, CDR1 LGHDT and CDR2 YNNKEL (reference sequence). Trimming took 4 bases from V and 7 from J, leaving 10 bases between them.

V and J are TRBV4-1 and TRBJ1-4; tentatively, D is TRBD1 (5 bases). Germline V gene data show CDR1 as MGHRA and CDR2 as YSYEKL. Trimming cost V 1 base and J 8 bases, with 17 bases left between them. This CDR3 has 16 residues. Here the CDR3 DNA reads TGCGCCAGCAGCCAAGGTTCGGCAGGGCTAAGAGAAAAACTGTTTTTT. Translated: CASSQGSAGLREKLFF.

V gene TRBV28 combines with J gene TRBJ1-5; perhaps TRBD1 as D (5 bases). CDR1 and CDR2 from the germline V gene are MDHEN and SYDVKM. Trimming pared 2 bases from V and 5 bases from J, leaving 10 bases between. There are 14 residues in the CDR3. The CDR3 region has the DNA TGTGCCAGCAGTTTAGCGGACACATATCAGCCCCAGCATTTT. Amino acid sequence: CASSLADTYQPQHF.

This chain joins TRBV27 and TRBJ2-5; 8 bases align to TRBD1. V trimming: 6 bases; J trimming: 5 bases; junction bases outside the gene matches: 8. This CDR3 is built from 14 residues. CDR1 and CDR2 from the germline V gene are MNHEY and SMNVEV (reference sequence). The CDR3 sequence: CASRPAGGIETQYF. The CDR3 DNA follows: TGTGCCAGCAGACCGGCAGGGGGCATCGAGACCCAGTACTTC.

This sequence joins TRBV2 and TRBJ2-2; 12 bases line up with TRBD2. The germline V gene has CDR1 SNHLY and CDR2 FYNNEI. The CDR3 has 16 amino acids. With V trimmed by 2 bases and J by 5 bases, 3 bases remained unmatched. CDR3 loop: CASSETSGGLTGELFF. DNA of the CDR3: TGTGCCAGCAGTGAAACTAGCGGGGGGCTAACCGGGGAGCTGTTTTTT.

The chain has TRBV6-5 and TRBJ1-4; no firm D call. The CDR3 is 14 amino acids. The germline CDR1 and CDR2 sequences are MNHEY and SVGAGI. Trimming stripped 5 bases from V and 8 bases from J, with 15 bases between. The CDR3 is CASSKTAVREKLFF. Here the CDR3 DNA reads TGTGCCAGCAGTAAGACGGCGGTACGGGAAAAACTGTTTTTT.

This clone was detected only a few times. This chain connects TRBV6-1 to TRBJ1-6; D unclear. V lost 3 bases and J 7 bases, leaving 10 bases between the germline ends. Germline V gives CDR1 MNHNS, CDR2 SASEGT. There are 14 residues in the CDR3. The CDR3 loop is CASSDMGPNSPLHF. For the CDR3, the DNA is TGTGCCAGCAGTGATATGGGCCCGAATTCACCCCTCCACTTT.

CDR3 coding DNA: TGTGCCAGCAGCTTAAAGCCCGGAGGACTAGCGGGGGGGGCGGGAGATACGCAGTATTTT. Residues: CASSLKPGGLAGGAGDTQYF. V usage is TRBV7-3 and J usage is TRBJ2-3, with TRBD2 matching 15 bases. The CDR3 is made up of 20 amino acids. The germline V gene has CDR1 SGHTA and CDR2 FQGTGA. V shed 1 base, J shed 5 bases, and the junction held 13 bases outside the gene matches.

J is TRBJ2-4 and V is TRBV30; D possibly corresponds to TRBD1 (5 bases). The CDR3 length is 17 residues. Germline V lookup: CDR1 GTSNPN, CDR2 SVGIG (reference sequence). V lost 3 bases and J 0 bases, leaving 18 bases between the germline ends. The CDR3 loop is CAWRPPGQGLAKNIQYF. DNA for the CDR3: TGTGCCTGGAGACCCCCTGGTCAGGGATTAGCCAAAAACATTCAGTACTTC.

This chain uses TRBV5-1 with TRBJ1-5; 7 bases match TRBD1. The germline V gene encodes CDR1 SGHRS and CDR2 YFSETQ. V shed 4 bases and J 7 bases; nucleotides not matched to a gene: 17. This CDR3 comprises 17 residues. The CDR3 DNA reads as TGCGCCAGCAGCCCTGAAGAGACAGGGAACGGGGGCCAGCCCCAGCATTTT. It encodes CASSPEETGNGGQPQHF.

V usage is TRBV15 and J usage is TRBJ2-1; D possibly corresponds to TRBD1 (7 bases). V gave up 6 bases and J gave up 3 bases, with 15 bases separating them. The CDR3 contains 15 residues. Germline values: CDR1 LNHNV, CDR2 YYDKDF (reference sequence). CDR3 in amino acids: CATRTVRGDYNEQFF. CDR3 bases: TGTGCCACCAGGACGGTCAGGGGGGACTACAATGAGCAGTTCTTC.

The CDR3 DNA reads TGTGCCAGCAGCGTCTACCCGGGACAGGGGATTGGCTACACCTTC. Its protein is CASSVYPGQGIGYTF. This chain connects TRBV9 to TRBJ1-2, with 10 bases matching TRBD1. V shed 2 bases, J shed 7 bases, and the junction held 8 bases outside the gene matches. This CDR3 has 15 residues. Germline-derived CDR1 and CDR2 are SGDLS and YYNGEE.

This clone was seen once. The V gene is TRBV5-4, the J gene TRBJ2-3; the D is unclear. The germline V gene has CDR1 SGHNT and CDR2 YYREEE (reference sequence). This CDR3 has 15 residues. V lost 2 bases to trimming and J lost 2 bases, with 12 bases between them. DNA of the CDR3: TGTGCCAGCAGCTTTCTTAGCCCAAACACAGATACGCAGTATTTT. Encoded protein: CASSFLSPNTDTQYF.

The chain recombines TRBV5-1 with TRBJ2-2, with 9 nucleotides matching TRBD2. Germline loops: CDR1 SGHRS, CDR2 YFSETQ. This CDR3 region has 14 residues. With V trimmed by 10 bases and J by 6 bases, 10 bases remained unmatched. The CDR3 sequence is CAARGGAESGELFF. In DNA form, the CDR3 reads TGCGCCGCGCGGGGGGGCGCCGAATCCGGGGAGCTGTTTTTT.

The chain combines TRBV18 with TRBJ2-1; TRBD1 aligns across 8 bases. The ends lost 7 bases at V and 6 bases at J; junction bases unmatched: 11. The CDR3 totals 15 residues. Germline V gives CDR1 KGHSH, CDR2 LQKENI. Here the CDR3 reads CASFTGTGPSNEQFF. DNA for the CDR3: TGTGCCAGCTTTACCGGGACAGGACCCTCCAATGAGCAGTTCTTC.

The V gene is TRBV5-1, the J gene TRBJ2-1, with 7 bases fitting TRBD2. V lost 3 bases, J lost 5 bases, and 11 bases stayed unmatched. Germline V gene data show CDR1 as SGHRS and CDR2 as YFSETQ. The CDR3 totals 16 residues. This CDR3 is CASSSGRLAVNNEQFF. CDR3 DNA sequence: TGCGCCAGCAGCTCGGGTCGTCTAGCGGTCAACAATGAGCAGTTCTTC.

CDR3 coding DNA: TGTGCCAGCAGCTTAGGACAGACAGGGGGTTTTAATGAAAAACTGTTTTTT. Amino acid sequence: CASSLGQTGGFNEKLFF. V gene TRBV7-9 combines with J gene TRBJ1-4, with TRBD1 matching 9 bases. CDR3 length: 17 residues. J was trimmed by 4 bases and V by 1 base; bases with no gene match: 7. Germline-derived CDR1 and CDR2 are SEHNR and FQNEAQ (reference sequence). Using reference TRBV7-9 and TRBJ1-4 for the parts outside the CDR3, the full variable domain is DTGVSQNPRHKITKRGQNVTFRCDPISEHNRLYWYRQTLGQGPEFLTYFQNEAQLEKSRLLSDRFSAERPKGSFSTLEIQRTEQGDSAMYLCASSLGQTGGFNEKLFFGSGTQLSVL.

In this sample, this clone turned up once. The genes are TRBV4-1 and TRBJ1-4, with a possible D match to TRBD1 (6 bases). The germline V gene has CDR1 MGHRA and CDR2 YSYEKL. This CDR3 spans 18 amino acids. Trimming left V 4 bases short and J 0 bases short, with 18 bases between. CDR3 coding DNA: TGCGCCAGCAGCCCTACCTTTAAGGGGGGGACAACTAATGAAAAACTGTTTTTT. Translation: CASSPTFKGGTTNEKLFF.

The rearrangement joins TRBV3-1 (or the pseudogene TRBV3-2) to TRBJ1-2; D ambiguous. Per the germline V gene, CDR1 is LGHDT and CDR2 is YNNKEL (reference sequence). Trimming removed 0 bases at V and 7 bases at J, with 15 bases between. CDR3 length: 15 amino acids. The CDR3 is CASSQDLPGIGGYTF. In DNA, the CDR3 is TGTGCCAGCAGCCAAGATCTTCCGGGAATAGGTGGCTACACCTTC.

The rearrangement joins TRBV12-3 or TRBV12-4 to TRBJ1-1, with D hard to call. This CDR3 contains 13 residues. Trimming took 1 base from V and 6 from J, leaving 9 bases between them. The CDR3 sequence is CASSLVAVAEAFF. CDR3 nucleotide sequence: TGTGCCAGCAGTTTAGTGGCGGTCGCTGAAGCTTTCTTT.

CDR3 DNA: TGTGCCAGCTGCCGTAGCCACGGCGGCACTGAAGCTTTCTTT. This encodes CASCRSHGGTEAFF. This rearrangement joins TRBV6-5 to TRBJ1-1, with D unclear. Germline CDR1 MNHEY, CDR2 SVGAGI. V lost 8 bases and J lost 4, with 17 bases in between. The CDR3 is 14 amino acids.